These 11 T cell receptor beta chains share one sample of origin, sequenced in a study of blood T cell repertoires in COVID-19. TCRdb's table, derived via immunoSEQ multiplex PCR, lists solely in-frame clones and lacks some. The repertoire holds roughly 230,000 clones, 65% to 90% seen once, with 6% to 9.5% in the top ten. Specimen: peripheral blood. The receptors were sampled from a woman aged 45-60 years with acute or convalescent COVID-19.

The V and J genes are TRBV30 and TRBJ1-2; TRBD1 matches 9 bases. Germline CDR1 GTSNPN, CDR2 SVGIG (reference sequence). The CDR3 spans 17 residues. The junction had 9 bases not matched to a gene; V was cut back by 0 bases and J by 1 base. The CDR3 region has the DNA TGTGCCTGGAGTGTTCACGTTCGGGACAGGGATAACTATGGCTACACCTTC. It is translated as CAWSVHVRDRDNYGYTF.

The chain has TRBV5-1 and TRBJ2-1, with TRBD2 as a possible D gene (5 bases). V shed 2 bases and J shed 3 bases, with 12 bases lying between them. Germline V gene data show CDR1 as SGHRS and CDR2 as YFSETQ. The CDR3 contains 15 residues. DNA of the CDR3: TGCGCCAGCAGCTTTTCCCTAGGAGGCTACAATGAGCAGTTCTTC. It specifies CASSFSLGGYNEQFF.

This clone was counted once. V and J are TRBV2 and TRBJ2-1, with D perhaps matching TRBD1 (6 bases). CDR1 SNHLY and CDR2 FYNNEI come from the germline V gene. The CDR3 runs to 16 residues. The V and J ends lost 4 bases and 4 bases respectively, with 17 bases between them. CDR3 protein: CASSGKIEGVYNEQFF. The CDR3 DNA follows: TGTGCCAGCAGTGGTAAGATAGAGGGGGTATACAATGAGCAGTTCTTC.

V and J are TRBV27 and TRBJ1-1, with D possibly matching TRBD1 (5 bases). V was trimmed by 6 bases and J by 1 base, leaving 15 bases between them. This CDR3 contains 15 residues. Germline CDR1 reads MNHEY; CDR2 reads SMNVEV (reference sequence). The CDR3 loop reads CASSQVRGSNTEAFF. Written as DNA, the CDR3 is TGTGCCAGCAGCCAAGTCCGGGGGTCGAACACTGAAGCTTTCTTT.

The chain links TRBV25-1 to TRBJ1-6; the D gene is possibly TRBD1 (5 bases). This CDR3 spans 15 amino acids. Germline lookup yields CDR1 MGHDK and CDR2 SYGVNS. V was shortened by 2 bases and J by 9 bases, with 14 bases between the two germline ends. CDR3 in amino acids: CASSEGDWRGSPLHF. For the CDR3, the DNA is TGTGCCAGCAGTGAAGGGGACTGGCGCGGTTCACCCCTCCACTTT.

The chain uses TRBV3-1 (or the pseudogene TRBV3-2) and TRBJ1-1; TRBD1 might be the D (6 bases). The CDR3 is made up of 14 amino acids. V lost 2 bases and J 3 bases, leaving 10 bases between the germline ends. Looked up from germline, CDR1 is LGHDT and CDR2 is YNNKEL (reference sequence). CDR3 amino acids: CASSQRDTYTEAFF. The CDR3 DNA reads TGTGCCAGCAGCCAACGGGACACCTACACTGAAGCTTTCTTT.

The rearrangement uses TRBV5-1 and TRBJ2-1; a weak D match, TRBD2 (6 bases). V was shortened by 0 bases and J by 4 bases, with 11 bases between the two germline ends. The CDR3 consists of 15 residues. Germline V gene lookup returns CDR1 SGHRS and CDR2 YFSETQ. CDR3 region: CASSLVGGVYNEQFF. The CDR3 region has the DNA TGCGCCAGCAGCTTGGTTGGCGGGGTATACAATGAGCAGTTCTTC.

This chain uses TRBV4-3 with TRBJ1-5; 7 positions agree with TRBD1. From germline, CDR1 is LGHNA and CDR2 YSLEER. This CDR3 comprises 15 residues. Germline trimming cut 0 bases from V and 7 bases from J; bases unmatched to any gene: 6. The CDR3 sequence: CASSQERQGRQPQHF. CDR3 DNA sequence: TGCGCCAGCAGCCAAGAGAGACAGGGCCGGCAGCCCCAGCATTTT.

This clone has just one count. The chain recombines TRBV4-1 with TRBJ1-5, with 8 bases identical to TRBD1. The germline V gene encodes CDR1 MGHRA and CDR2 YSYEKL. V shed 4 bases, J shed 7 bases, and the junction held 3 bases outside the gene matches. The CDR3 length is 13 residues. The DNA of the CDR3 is TGCGCCAGCAGCCTGGACAGGGCCCAGCCCCAGCATTTT. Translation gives CASSLDRAQPQHF.

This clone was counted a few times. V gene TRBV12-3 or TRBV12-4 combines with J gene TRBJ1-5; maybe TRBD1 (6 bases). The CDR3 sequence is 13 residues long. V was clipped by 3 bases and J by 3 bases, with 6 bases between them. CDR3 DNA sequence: TGTGCCAGCAGTTTGGGGGCCAATCAGCCCCAGCATTTT. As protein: CASSLGANQPQHF.

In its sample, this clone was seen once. CDR3 residues: CASSLRRGEYNEQFF. As DNA, the CDR3 is TGTGCCAGCAGCTTACGTCGCGGCGAATACAATGAGCAGTTCTTC. The chain combines TRBV7-8 with TRBJ2-1; D gene ambiguous. The CDR3 is 15 residues long. V lost 2 bases and J 4 bases, leaving 12 bases between the germline ends. The germline gives CDR1 SGHVS, CDR2 FQNEAQ.